This note documents a single T cell receptor (beta chain) sequence. This entry belongs to a study of T cell changes during pregnancy in multiple sclerosis. Using immunoSEQ multiplex PCR, the repertoire was profiled, and TCRdb retains in-frame clones only, with some absent. This repertoire shows 80,000 to 130,000 clones, almost 95% found once; its top ten account for 0.7% to 0.9%. The CDR3 loop spans 13 amino acids. Per germline, CDR1 SGHVS and CDR2 FNYEAQ. Trimming took 7 bases from V and 4 from J, leaving 13 bases between them. This clonotype originated in a female donor with multiple sclerosis, enrolled in a pregnancy study. The chain links TRBV7-6 to TRBJ2-5; possible D gene TRBD1, 5 bases. Sequencing used peripheral blood, obtained before pregnancy. The CDR3 DNA follows: TGTGCCAGCACCTCGGGCAGGGTAGAGACCCAGTACTTC. Its protein product is CASTSGRVETQYF.